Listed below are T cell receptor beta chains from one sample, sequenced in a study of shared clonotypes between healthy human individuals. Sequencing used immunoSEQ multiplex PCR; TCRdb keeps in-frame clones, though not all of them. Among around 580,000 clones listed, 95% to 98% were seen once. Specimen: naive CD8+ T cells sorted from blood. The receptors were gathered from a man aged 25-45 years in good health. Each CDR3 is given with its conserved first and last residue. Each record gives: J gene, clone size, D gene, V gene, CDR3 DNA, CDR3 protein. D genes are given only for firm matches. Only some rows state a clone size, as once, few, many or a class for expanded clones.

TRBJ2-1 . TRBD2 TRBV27 TGTGCCAGCCGCCTCGGGACTAGCGGGATGGATGAGCAGTTCTTC CASRLGTSGMDEQFF
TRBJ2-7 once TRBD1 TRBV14 TGTGCCAGCAGCCGGAATCCGGGACAGGTGACCTACGAGCAGTACTTC CASSRNPGQVTYEQYF
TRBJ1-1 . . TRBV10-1 TGCGCCAGCAGTGATTTTGAGGGGGCTGAAGCTTTCTTT CASSDFEGAEAFF
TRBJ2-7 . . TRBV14 TGTGCCAGCAGCTCCACTAGGGTGGGCTCCTACGAGCAGTACTTC CASSSTRVGSYEQYF
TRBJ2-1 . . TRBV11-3 TGTGCCAGCAGCTCTAGGGCGGGAAACTACAATGAGCAGTTCTTC CASSSRAGNYNEQFF
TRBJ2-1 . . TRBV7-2 TGTGCCAGCAGCTTAGAATGGTTGTCCTACAATGAGCAGTTCTTC CASSLEWLSYNEQFF
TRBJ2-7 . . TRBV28 TGTGCCAGCATGAGGGTCGGGGTACCGTACGAGCAGTACTTC CASMRVGVPYEQYF
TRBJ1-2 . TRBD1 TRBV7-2 TGTGCCAGCAGCTTACCGGGGACAGGGGATGGCTATGGCTACACCTTC CASSLPGTGDGYGYTF
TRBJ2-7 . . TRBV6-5 TGTGCCAGCAGTCTACAGGAATTTCCCTACGAGCAGTACTTC CASSLQEFPYEQYF
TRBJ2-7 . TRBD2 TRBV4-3 TGCGCCAGCAGCCAAGGGGCTAGCGGAACCTACGAGCAGTACTTC CASSQGASGTYEQYF
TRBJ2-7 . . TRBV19 TGTGCCAGTAGTATGAGGGACCGTCTGCGTCGCTACGAGCAGTACTTC CASSMRDRLRRYEQYF
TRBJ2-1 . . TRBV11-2 TGTGCCAGCAGCTTAGAGGTGGGGGCGCGTTCCTACAATGAGCAGTTCTTC CASSLEVGARSYNEQFF
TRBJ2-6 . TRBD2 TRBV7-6 TGTGCCAGCAGCAACCCCCTAGCGGGAGTGTCTGGGGCCAACGTCCTGACTTTC CASSNPLAGVSGANVLTF
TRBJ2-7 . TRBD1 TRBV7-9 TGTGCCAGCAGCCGGACAGGGGGTGGGGAGCAGTACTTC CASSRTGGGEQYF
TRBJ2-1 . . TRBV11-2 TGTGCCAGCAGCTTATTGCTGGGGAGCAATGAGCAGTTCTTC CASSLLLGSNEQFF
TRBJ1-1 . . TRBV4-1 TGCGCCAGCAGCCAAGATGTCGGGAAGTTGGAAGCTTTCTTT CASSQDVGKLEAFF
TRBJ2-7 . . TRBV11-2 TGTGCCAGCAGCTTAGTACCGCTGACCTACGAGCAGTACTTC CASSLVPLTYEQYF
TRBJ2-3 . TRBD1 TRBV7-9 TGTGCCAGCAGCTCCCGACAGGGTAAAACAGATACGCAGTATTTT CASSSRQGKTDTQYF
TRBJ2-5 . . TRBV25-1 TGTGCCAGCAGTGAATATATTGGGGGGGAGACCCAGTACTTC CASSEYIGGETQYF
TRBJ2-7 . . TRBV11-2 TGTGCCAGCAGCTCCCCCTACGAGCAGTACTTC CASSSPYEQYF
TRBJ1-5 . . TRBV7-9 TGTGCCAGCAGCTTAGGAGGTACGGGCAATCAGCCCCAGCATTTT CASSLGGTGNQPQHF
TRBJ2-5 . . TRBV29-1 TGCAGCGTTGAAGGTCTGGAGACCCAGTACTTC CSVEGLETQYF
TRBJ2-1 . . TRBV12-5 TGTGCTAGTGGTACGCCCGGGACCGAGCAGTTCTTC CASGTPGTEQFF
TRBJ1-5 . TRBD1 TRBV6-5 TGTGCCAGCAGCCCCAACACAGGGGAGCCCCAGCATTTT CASSPNTGEPQHF
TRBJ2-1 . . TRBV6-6 TGTGCCAGGGTGGGACTCGACAATGAGCAGTTCTTC CARVGLDNEQFF
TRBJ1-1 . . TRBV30 TGTGCCTGGAGTGCTTCAACAGGGTATGAGGCTGAAGCTTTCTTT CAWSASTGYEAEAFF
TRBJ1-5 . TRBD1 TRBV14 TGTGCCAGCAGCCAAGGGCTGAGAGACAGGGGACAGCCCCAGCATTTT CASSQGLRDRGQPQHF
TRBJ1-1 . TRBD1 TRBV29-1 TGCAGCGTCGACAGGGGTGGGACTGAAGCTTTCTTT CSVDRGGTEAFF
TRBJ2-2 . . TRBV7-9 TGTGCCAGCAGCTTAGCGTTGGCCGGGGAGCTGTTTTTT CASSLALAGELFF
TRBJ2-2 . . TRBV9 TGTGCCAGCAGCCCCTGGGTAGGAACCGGGGAGCTGTTTTTT CASSPWVGTGELFF